The TCR beta chain under discussion was sequenced for a study of graft-versus-host responses after intestinal transplantation. Data came from immunoSEQ multiplex PCR; TCRdb stores just in-frame clones and leaves some out. The repertoire has 15,000 to 20,000 clones, 38% of them found once; the top ten carry around 0.84%. About this clone itself: A read error is likely, as this CDR3 ends without the conserved phenylalanine or tryptophan.

This CDR3 region has 14 residues. The V gene lost 8 bases and the J gene lost 4 bases, with 17 bases spanning the gap. Germline CDR1 reads MNHEY; CDR2 reads SMNVEV (reference sequence). The chain employs TRBV27 and TRBJ1-1; maybe TRBD1 (6 bases). The sequence was obtained from a human patient who received an intestinal transplant. Material: alloreactive CD4+ T cells from a mixed lymphocyte reaction culture, obtained before intestinal transplant. This sample's subset: CFSE-low proliferating T cells sorted from roughly six-day pre-transplant mixed lymphocyte reaction (GvH or HvG direction). The CDR3 protein is CASPYRVGFTEAFL. DNA for the CDR3: TGTGCCAGCCCCTACAGGGTGGGTTTCACTGAAGCTTTCCTT.